The rows below give T cell receptor beta chains drawn from one sample of a study of PD-1 blockade in classical Hodgkin lymphoma. The table came from immunoSEQ multiplex PCR; TCRdb's copy has only in-frame clones and leaves some out. This sample has around 13,000 clones, with 90% found just once. Sequencing was performed on CD4+ T cells from blood, taken at baseline. These receptors all come from a human donor with classical Hodgkin lymphoma. Both conserved end residues are part of each CDR3. Fields, in order: CDR3 DNA, CDR3 protein, J gene, clone size, V gene, D gene. The D gene is left open where the match is weak. Clone size is not always given. Where it is, it says once, few, many or a class for expanded clones.

DNA: TGTGCCAGCAGTTTCTCAGGGGGCCGGGAGACCCAGTACTTC
CDR3: CASSFSGGRETQYF
J: TRBJ2-5
size: .
V: TRBV27
D: TRBD1

DNA: TGTGCCAGTCGGCGGGACCACGAGCAGTACTTC
CDR3: CASRRDHEQYF
J: TRBJ2-7
size: .
V: TRBV5-4
D: .

DNA: TGTGCTAGCAGCTTAACACAGGGGGCCGGGGAGCAGTACTTC
CDR3: CASSLTQGAGEQYF
J: TRBJ2-7
size: .
V: TRBV7-7
D: TRBD1

DNA: TGTGCCAGCAGTGCTCCCACCGGGGTGAACACTGAAGCTTTCTTT
CDR3: CASSAPTGVNTEAFF
J: TRBJ1-1
size: .
V: TRBV2
D: .

DNA: TGTGCCAGCAGGACAGGGTTCACCTACGAGCAGTACTTC
CDR3: CASRTGFTYEQYF
J: TRBJ2-7
size: .
V: TRBV6-1
D: TRBD1

DNA: TGTGCCAGCAGCCCCCGACCGCAAATGAACACTGAAGCTTTCTTT
CDR3: CASSPRPQMNTEAFF
J: TRBJ1-1
size: .
V: TRBV7-2
D: .

DNA: TGTGCCAGCAGCCGACGACAGGGGAGCTCCTACGAGCAGTACTTC
CDR3: CASSRRQGSSYEQYF
J: TRBJ2-7
size: .
V: TRBV6-5
D: TRBD1

DNA: TGTGCCAGCAGCTTAGTTCGGTATGAGCAGTTCTTC
CDR3: CASSLVRYEQFF
J: TRBJ2-1
size: .
V: TRBV11-2
D: .

DNA: TGTGCCAGCAGTGGGGAGCCAAGACAGCCCCAGCATTTT
CDR3: CASSGEPRQPQHF
J: TRBJ1-5
size: .
V: TRBV6-1
D: .

DNA: TGTGCCATCAGTGAGTCGGCAGTGGAGACCCAGTACTTC
CDR3: CAISESAVETQYF
J: TRBJ2-5
size: .
V: TRBV10-3
D: .

DNA: TGTGCCAGCAGCGTAGAAGTCTTTCCAGATACGCAGTATTTT
CDR3: CASSVEVFPDTQYF
J: TRBJ2-3
size: .
V: TRBV9
D: .

DNA: TGTGCCAGCAGTTACGGACAGGGGGTCGCCGGGGAGCTGTTTTTT
CDR3: CASSYGQGVAGELFF
J: TRBJ2-2
size: .
V: TRBV6-5
D: TRBD1

DNA: TGTGCCAGCAGTGGCAGGATGAGAAGGGGCACAGATACGCAGTATTTT
CDR3: CASSGRMRRGTDTQYF
J: TRBJ2-3
size: .
V: TRBV6-1
D: .

DNA: TGTGCCACCGTCGCCCGGGACCGGGGGGTCTATGGCTACACCTTC
CDR3: CATVARDRGVYGYTF
J: TRBJ1-2
size: .
V: TRBV28
D: .

DNA: TGTGCCAGCAGTCTAAAATATAGCAATCAGCCCCAGCATTTT
CDR3: CASSLKYSNQPQHF
J: TRBJ1-5
size: .
V: TRBV6-1
D: .

DNA: TGCGCCAGCAGCTTGAGGGGACAGGAGGGCGAGCAGTACTTC
CDR3: CASSLRGQEGEQYF
J: TRBJ2-7
size: once
V: TRBV5-1
D: TRBD1

DNA: TGCGCCAGCAGCCTCGGGACAGGGGGCATCGGGGAGCTGTTTTTT
CDR3: CASSLGTGGIGELFF
J: TRBJ2-2
size: .
V: TRBV4-1
D: TRBD1

DNA: TGTGCCAGCATGCCCACCCACCTACAGGGGGCGTATGGCTACACCTTC
CDR3: CASMPTHLQGAYGYTF
J: TRBJ1-2
size: few
V: TRBV2
D: TRBD1

DNA: TGTGCCAGCAGCCTAGGCCGGGACAGCGGGGGCGAGCAGTACTTC
CDR3: CASSLGRDSGGEQYF
J: TRBJ2-7
size: few
V: TRBV7-9
D: .

DNA: TGTGCCAGCAGCTTAATAGGGGCCTCTGAAGCTTTCTTT
CDR3: CASSLIGASEAFF
J: TRBJ1-1
size: .
V: TRBV7-3
D: .

DNA: TGTGCCAGCAGCTTAGGCGGCTATGGGGCCTCCTACGAGCAGTACTTC
CDR3: CASSLGGYGASYEQYF
J: TRBJ2-7
size: .
V: TRBV13
D: .

DNA: TGTGCCAGCAGTTTACGGACCCTTGGGCTCACAGATACGCAGTATTTT
CDR3: CASSLRTLGLTDTQYF
J: TRBJ2-3
size: .
V: TRBV28
D: .

DNA: TGTGCCAGCAGCCAATCACGCTTCGCAGAGACCCAGTACTTC
CDR3: CASSQSRFAETQYF
J: TRBJ2-5
size: .
V: TRBV4-2
D: .

DNA: TGTGCCAGCTCACCATTCGGCACTAGCACAGATACGCAGTATTTT
CDR3: CASSPFGTSTDTQYF
J: TRBJ2-3
size: .
V: TRBV18
D: .

DNA: TGTGCCAGCAGAACGAGCGCCTACTCTGGAAACACCATATATTTT
CDR3: CASRTSAYSGNTIYF
J: TRBJ1-3
size: .
V: TRBV6-5
D: .

DNA: TGCGCCAGCAGCCGCCCGACGGGGAAAGAGACCCAGTACTTC
CDR3: CASSRPTGKETQYF
J: TRBJ2-5
size: .
V: TRBV5-1
D: .

DNA: TGTGCCAGCTCACCAACCCCGCCGCTAGCGGGCGGGACAGGTGAGCAGTTCTTC
CDR3: CASSPTPPLAGGTGEQFF
J: TRBJ2-1
size: .
V: TRBV18
D: .

DNA: TGTGCCAGCAGCGTAGGGTCTGGGGGCCATGGAAACACCATATATTTT
CDR3: CASSVGSGGHGNTIYF
J: TRBJ1-3
size: .
V: TRBV9
D: .

DNA: TGTGCCAGCAGCTTAGTGTGGGGACAGGGAAAAAACGAGCAGTACTTC
CDR3: CASSLVWGQGKNEQYF
J: TRBJ2-7
size: .
V: TRBV11-2
D: TRBD1

DNA: TGTGCCAGCAGACTGACTAGCGGGACCCCCTACGAGCAGTACTTC
CDR3: CASRLTSGTPYEQYF
J: TRBJ2-7
size: .
V: TRBV7-2
D: TRBD2

DNA: TGTGCCAGCAGTGAAGTAAGGGGACAGGGTTACTTC
CDR3: CASSEVRGQGYF
J: TRBJ2-7
size: .
V: TRBV6-1
D: TRBD1

DNA: TGCGCCAGCAGCTTCCTAGCGGGACAATCCTACGAGCAGTACTTC
CDR3: CASSFLAGQSYEQYF
J: TRBJ2-7
size: .
V: TRBV5-1
D: TRBD2

DNA: TGTGCCAGCAGCTTGGGAATTGGCACAGATACGCAGTATTTT
CDR3: CASSLGIGTDTQYF
J: TRBJ2-3
size: .
V: TRBV5-4
D: .

DNA: TGTGCCAGCAGCTTAGAGAGGGGAACGATGAACACTGAAGCTTTCTTT
CDR3: CASSLERGTMNTEAFF
J: TRBJ1-1
size: .
V: TRBV7-9
D: .

DNA: TGTGCCAGCAGCTTGGCCGCGACCTTCACCGTAACCACAGATACGCAGTATTTT
CDR3: CASSLAATFTVTTDTQYF
J: TRBJ2-3
size: .
V: TRBV5-8
D: .

DNA: TGTGCCAGCAGCTTGGGTAGCGGGGTCGAAGATACGCAGTATTTT
CDR3: CASSLGSGVEDTQYF
J: TRBJ2-3
size: .
V: TRBV5-4
D: TRBD2

DNA: TGCAGCTTTCACCGCGGTCCGTCGTCAGATACGCAGTATTTT
CDR3: CSFHRGPSSDTQYF
J: TRBJ2-3
size: .
V: TRBV29-1
D: .

DNA: TGTGCCAGCAGTTGGACAGGGAAAGAGACCCAGTACTTC
CDR3: CASSWTGKETQYF
J: TRBJ2-5
size: .
V: TRBV6-5
D: TRBD1

DNA: TGTGCCAGTAGTATGGGGCTGACACCTAGCACAGATACGCAGTATTTT
CDR3: CASSMGLTPSTDTQYF
J: TRBJ2-3
size: few
V: TRBV19
D: .

DNA: TGTGCCAGCTCACCGGGACAGGGGGCGCGAGAGCAGTACTTC
CDR3: CASSPGQGAREQYF
J: TRBJ2-7
size: .
V: TRBV18
D: TRBD1

DNA: TGTGCCAGCGCCCAGGGCGCAGATACGCAGTATTTT
CDR3: CASAQGADTQYF
J: TRBJ2-3
size: .
V: TRBV6-1
D: .

DNA: TGTGCCAGCAGCCAACCAGGAACCACAGATACGCAGTATTTT
CDR3: CASSQPGTTDTQYF
J: TRBJ2-3
size: .
V: TRBV14
D: .

DNA: TGTGCCAGTAGCCCGGGACAGGGGAACTATGGCTACACCTTC
CDR3: CASSPGQGNYGYTF
J: TRBJ1-2
size: .
V: TRBV19
D: TRBD1

DNA: TGTGCCAGCAGCCTCAAGACGAACACTGAAGCTTTCTTT
CDR3: CASSLKTNTEAFF
J: TRBJ1-1
size: .
V: TRBV11-2
D: .

DNA: TGTGCCAGCAGCACGGGACAGGGTCGAGGCTACACCTTC
CDR3: CASSTGQGRGYTF
J: TRBJ1-2
size: .
V: TRBV7-3
D: TRBD1

DNA: TGTGCCAGCAGCTTGGGACAGACTAATTCACCCCTCCACTTT
CDR3: CASSLGQTNSPLHF
J: TRBJ1-6
size: .
V: TRBV5-6
D: .

DNA: TGTGCCAGCAGACCCCAGGGGGGATCCTACAATGAGCAGTTCTTC
CDR3: CASRPQGGSYNEQFF
J: TRBJ2-1
size: .
V: TRBV4-2
D: .

DNA: TGTGCCAGCAGCTTAAGGGATCCCGGGGAGCTGTTTTTT
CDR3: CASSLRDPGELFF
J: TRBJ2-2
size: once
V: TRBV11-3
D: .

DNA: TGTGCCAGCAGTTACAGCCTAGGAGCACAAGAGACCCAGTACTTC
CDR3: CASSYSLGAQETQYF
J: TRBJ2-5
size: .
V: TRBV6-6
D: .

DNA: TGTGCCAGTAGGCGCGACGGTTCCTACGAGCAGTACTTC
CDR3: CASRRDGSYEQYF
J: TRBJ2-7
size: few
V: TRBV19
D: .

DNA: TGTGCCAGCAGTCTAACAGGGTCTGTCTACGAGCAGTACTTC
CDR3: CASSLTGSVYEQYF
J: TRBJ2-7
size: .
V: TRBV6-6
D: .

DNA: TGTGCCTGGAGTGTACTCAATGGCAGGGGACAGCCCCAGCATTTT
CDR3: CAWSVLNGRGQPQHF
J: TRBJ1-5
size: .
V: TRBV30
D: .

DNA: TGTGCCAGCTCACCACAAGCGTCCTCCTACGAGCAGTACTTC
CDR3: CASSPQASSYEQYF
J: TRBJ2-7
size: .
V: TRBV18
D: .